Each of the 21 T cell receptor beta chains below was sequenced from the same sample in a study of T cell responses to AZD1222 COVID-19 vaccine (dated by TCRdb to the early 2020s). Libraries were made using the immunoSEQ multiplex PCR assay. The table comes from immuneACCESS by way of TCRdb, which keeps in-frame sequences with V and J called. Part of the clones is missing from these tables; in studies checked, under half for an unresolved V gene and the rest for unknown reasons. This sample has some 100,000 clones in its table, and approximately 90% of those were observed once. The leading ten clones occupy 1% to 1.5% of the sample. This specimen's time point label, per the study, means: baseline before first vaccination. Sequencing was performed on peripheral blood, taken on day 0 of AZD1222 vaccination. These receptors all stem from an adult in good health.

In its sample, this clone was seen a few times. The V call is TRBV5-1, the J call TRBJ1-6; possible D gene TRBD1, 6 bases. V was clipped by 0 bases and J by 10 bases, with 14 bases between them. Germline V gives CDR1 SGHRS, CDR2 YFSETQ. The CDR3 consists of 15 residues. The CDR3 loop is CASSLDGTRTSPLHF. Written as DNA, the CDR3 is TGCGCCAGCAGCTTGGATGGGACAAGGACATCACCCCTCCACTTT.

The chain employs TRBV6-4 and TRBJ2-5; the match to TRBD2 covers 13 bases. CDR1 and CDR2 (germline): MRHNA, SNTAGT. CDR3 length: 15 amino acids. The V gene end was trimmed by 3 bases and the J gene end by 5 bases; junction bases not matched to a gene: 3. DNA for the CDR3: TGTGCCAGCAGTGAGGGACTAGCGGGGATGGAGACCCAGTACTTC. It specifies CASSEGLAGMETQYF.

The chain joins TRBV7-8 to TRBJ1-1; TRBD1 agrees at 7 bases. The CDR3 is made up of 17 amino acids. CDR1 and CDR2 (germline): SGHVS, FQNEAQ. V was pared by 0 bases and J by 2 bases, with 9 bases of the junction left unmatched. CDR3 coding DNA: TGTGCCAGCAGCTTAGCAACAGGGGTAGGGACCAACACTGAAGCTTTCTTT. It specifies CASSLATGVGTNTEAFF.

V usage is TRBV7-2 and J usage is TRBJ2-2; TRBD2 agrees at 8 bases. The CDR3 is made up of 17 amino acids. V lost 3 bases, J lost 3 bases, and 9 bases stayed unmatched. The germline V gene encodes CDR1 SGHTA and CDR2 FQGNSA. The CDR3 loop reads CASSFPFGGADTGELFF. Here the CDR3 DNA reads TGTGCCAGCAGCTTTCCCTTCGGGGGGGCCGACACCGGGGAGCTGTTTTTT.

The genes are TRBV6-5 and TRBJ1-2; 7 nucleotides agree with TRBD1. V trimming: 6 bases; J trimming: 7 bases; junction bases outside the gene matches: 8. Looked up from germline, CDR1 is MNHEY and CDR2 is SVGAGI. The CDR3 has 13 amino acids. The CDR3 is CASSPTRGLGYTF. The CDR3 region has the DNA TGTGCCAGCAGCCCGACTAGGGGGCTTGGCTACACCTTC.

The chain combines TRBV6-5 with TRBJ2-1; 7 nucleotides line up with TRBD1. The J segment lost 6 bases and the V segment lost 4 bases, leaving 6 bases of the junction unmatched. The CDR3 consists of 14 residues. The germline V gene encodes CDR1 MNHEY and CDR2 SVGAGI. CDR3 sequence: CASSLAGGSNEQFF. CDR3 coding DNA: TGTGCCAGCAGTTTGGCAGGGGGTAGCAATGAGCAGTTCTTC.

This sequence joins TRBV24-1 and TRBJ2-3; D is unresolved. This CDR3 comprises 16 residues. The V gene's germline CDR1 is KGHDR and CDR2 SFDVKD. V was trimmed by 4 bases and J by 2 bases, leaving 15 bases between them. CDR3 coding DNA: TGTGCCACCAGTGAATCATGGGTGAGGCACACAGATACGCAGTATTTT. This encodes CATSESWVRHTDTQYF.

The chain uses TRBV6-5 and TRBJ1-3; 9 nucleotides agree with TRBD1. In germline, CDR1 is MNHEY, CDR2 SVGAGI. With 4 bases clipped from V and 3 bases from J, the junction kept 1 base outside the gene matches. The length of the CDR3 is 14 residues. The CDR3 DNA reads as TGTGCCAGCAGTTCGGACAGGGGTGGAAACACCATATATTTT. It yields the protein CASSSDRGGNTIYF.

J is TRBJ2-1 and V is TRBV19, with 10 positions matching TRBD2. This CDR3 comprises 21 residues. Germline V gives CDR1 LNHDA, CDR2 SQIVND (reference sequence). V gave up 6 bases and J gave up 3 bases; unmatched junction bases: 23. The CDR3 is CASSPIDIAPRLAGRYNEQFF. CDR3 DNA sequence: TGTGCCAGTAGCCCGATAGATATCGCCCCCCGACTAGCGGGCCGCTACAATGAGCAGTTCTTC.

A single count supports this clone. The chain uses TRBV5-1 and TRBJ2-5; tentatively, D is TRBD1 or TRBD2 (5 bases each). The ends were cut back, 3 bases at V and 5 bases at J, with 23 bases in the middle. The CDR3 is made up of 17 amino acids. Looked up from germline, CDR1 is SGHRS and CDR2 is YFSETQ. DNA for the CDR3: TGCGCCAGCAGCTCCCACTCATCGAAGACAGTAGCGGAGACCCAGTACTTC. It codes for CASSSHSSKTVAETQYF. The complete variable domain, with remaining parts taken from reference TRBV5-1 and TRBJ2-5, reads KAGVTQTPRYLIKTRGQQVTLSCSPISGHRSVSWYQQTPGQGLQFLFEYFSETQRNKGNFPGRFSGRQFSNSRSEMNVSTLELGDSALYLCASSSHSSKTVAETQYFGPGTRLLVL.

The V call is TRBV20-1, the J call TRBJ1-2; D not certain. The CDR3 covers 10 residues. Germline lookup yields CDR1 DFQATT and CDR2 SNEGSKA (reference sequence). Between the trimmed V and J ends, which lost 3 bases and 6 bases, there was a span of 5 bases. CDR3 DNA: TGCAGTGCTAGCCGGGATGGCTACACCTTC. Its translation is CSASRDGYTF.

The chain employs TRBV9 and TRBJ2-3, with 12 bases aligning to TRBD2. V gave up 0 bases and J gave up 2 bases; unmatched junction bases: 4. In germline, CDR1 is SGDLS, CDR2 YYNGEE. The length of the CDR3 is 17 residues. This chain's CDR3 is CASSVGTSGAFTDTQYF. The CDR3, as DNA: TGTGCCAGCAGCGTAGGGACTAGCGGGGCATTCACAGATACGCAGTATTTT.

V is TRBV7-9 and J is TRBJ1-6; D may be TRBD1 (5 bases). This CDR3 is built from 18 residues. The germline CDR1 and CDR2 sequences are SEHNR and FQNEAQ (reference sequence). Trimming left V 5 bases short and J 10 bases short, with 27 bases between. The DNA for the CDR3 is TGTGCCAGCAGCGCCACTTTGGGGGGAGGGAGAGGCGGATCACCCCTCCACTTT. Residues: CASSATLGGGRGGSPLHF. The whole variable domain, filled in from reference TRBV7-9 and TRBJ1-6, reads DTGVSQNPRHKITKRGQNVTFRCDPISEHNRLYWYRQTLGQGPEFLTYFQNEAQLEKSRLLSDRFSAERPKGSFSTLEIQRTEQGDSAMYLCASSATLGGGRGGSPLHFGNGTRLTVT.

The chain couples TRBV6-6 to TRBJ1-1; D possibly corresponds to TRBD1 (5 bases). Germline V gene data show CDR1 as MNHNY and CDR2 as SVGAGI (reference sequence). The CDR3 is 14 residues long. V was clipped by 6 bases and J by 1 base, with 12 bases between them. CDR3 nucleotide sequence: TGTGCCAGCAGCCCTCGGGACGGGAACACTGAAGCTTTCTTT. This gives the protein CASSPRDGNTEAFF.

The chain employs TRBV19 and TRBJ1-6, with 7 bases fitting TRBD1. After removal of 9 bases from V and 9 bases from J, the junction contained 17 bases not matched to a gene. The CDR3 length is 16 residues. The germline V gene encodes CDR1 LNHDA and CDR2 SQIVND (reference sequence). DNA for the CDR3: TGTGCCAGCTTGGAAACAGGGGACCTTGATAGTTCACCCCTCCACTTT. Its translation is CASLETGDLDSSPLHF.

Only a few counts were recorded for this clone. J is TRBJ1-2 and V is TRBV28; D is unresolved. Trimming took off 4 bases at V and 7 bases at J, with 22 bases between the two ends. There are 16 residues in the CDR3. Germline lookup yields CDR1 MDHEN and CDR2 SYDVKM. CDR3 coding DNA: TGTGCCAGCAGTTCCCCGGCGGGTTCTAGAGAGGGTGGCTACACCTTC. Translated: CASSSPAGSREGGYTF.

This clone was recorded once. The chain couples TRBV5-4 to TRBJ2-5, with 7 nucleotides matching TRBD2. In germline, CDR1 is SGHNT, CDR2 YYREEE (reference sequence). J gave up 4 bases and V 4 bases, and 10 bases lay outside the gene matches. The CDR3 extends over 15 amino acids. CDR3 DNA sequence: TGTGCCAGCAGCCGGCAGCGGGGTGAAGGAGAGACCCAGTACTTC. Amino acids: CASSRQRGEGETQYF.

J is TRBJ1-1 and V is TRBV5-1, with TRBD1 matching over 10 bases. The CDR3 consists of 14 residues. Germline loops: CDR1 SGHRS, CDR2 YFSETQ. V trimming: 4 bases; J trimming: 5 bases; junction bases outside the gene matches: 5. The CDR3, as DNA: TGCGCCAGCAGCCGGGACAGGGGAGGAACTGAAGCTTTCTTT. This encodes CASSRDRGGTEAFF.

The J gene is TRBJ1-6, the V gene TRBV6-5; possible D gene TRBD1, 6 bases. CDR3 length: 15 residues. V lost 0 bases and J 10 bases, leaving 13 bases between the germline ends. Germline V gene sequence: CDR1 MNHEY, CDR2 SVGAGI. CDR3 bases: TGTGCCAGCAGTTACTCGGGGGAGGGGGGCTCACCCCTCCACTTT. Residues: CASSYSGEGGSPLHF.

This clone was detected once. The chain recombines TRBV7-9 with TRBJ1-2; D perhaps matches TRBD1 (6 bases). The CDR3 has 13 residues. Trimming left V 1 base short and J 10 bases short, with 13 bases between. Germline V gene sequence: CDR1 SEHNR, CDR2 FQNEAQ (reference sequence). The CDR3 protein is CASSLVIGGDYTF. The CDR3 DNA reads as TGTGCCAGCAGCTTAGTAATTGGGGGCGACTACACCTTC.

The V call is TRBV7-3, the J call TRBJ2-5, with a tentative D call TRBD1 (6 bases). The germline CDR1 and CDR2 sequences are SGHTA and FQGTGA. The V end lost 2 bases, the J end lost 4 bases, and 14 bases lay between the germline ends. The CDR3 length is 15 residues. CDR3 region: CASSLGAGELETQYF. The CDR3 DNA follows: TGTGCCAGCAGCTTAGGGGCAGGGGAGCTAGAGACCCAGTACTTC.